This entry lists 2 T cell receptor beta chains sequenced from one sample in a study of blood T cell repertoires in COVID-19 (dated by TCRdb to between 2020 and 2021). The method was the immunoSEQ multiplex PCR assay. The immuneACCESS repertoire file appears here via TCRdb, limited to in-frame rearrangements. These files lack a portion of the clones; in checked studies, under half of the deficit traces to unresolved V genes, and the cause of the others is not known. This sample comprises roughly 220,000 clones, roughly 86% of them detected only once. Around 2.7% of the sample rests with the top ten. What was sequenced was peripheral blood. The receptors were gathered from a man between 60 and 75 years old with acute or convalescent COVID-19.

V is TRBV30 and J is TRBJ2-1; D call uncertain. The CDR3 runs to 12 residues. Trimming removed 7 bases at V and 9 bases at J, with 16 bases between. CDR1 is GTSNPN, CDR2 SVGIG, per germline (reference sequence). The CDR3 loop reads CAFERALREQFF. CDR3 bases: TGTGCCTTTGAGAGAGCGTTACGTGAGCAGTTCTTC.

The V and J genes are TRBV5-6 and TRBJ1-3, with a possible D match to TRBD1 (5 bases). The CDR3 totals 17 residues. V was cut by 3 bases and J by 0 bases, with 16 bases left in between. Per the germline V gene, CDR1 is SGHDT and CDR2 is YYEEEE. CDR3 nucleotides: TGTGCCAGCAGCTCGCTACAGGACCGAGACTCTGGAAACACCATATATTTT. As protein: CASSSLQDRDSGNTIYF. The full variable domain, completed using reference TRBV5-6 and TRBJ1-3, is DAGVTQSPTHLIKTRGQQVTLRCSPKSGHDTVSWYQQALGQGPQFIFQYYEEEERQRGNFPDRFSGHQFPNYSSELNVNALLLGDSALYLCASSSLQDRDSGNTIYFGEGSWLTVV.